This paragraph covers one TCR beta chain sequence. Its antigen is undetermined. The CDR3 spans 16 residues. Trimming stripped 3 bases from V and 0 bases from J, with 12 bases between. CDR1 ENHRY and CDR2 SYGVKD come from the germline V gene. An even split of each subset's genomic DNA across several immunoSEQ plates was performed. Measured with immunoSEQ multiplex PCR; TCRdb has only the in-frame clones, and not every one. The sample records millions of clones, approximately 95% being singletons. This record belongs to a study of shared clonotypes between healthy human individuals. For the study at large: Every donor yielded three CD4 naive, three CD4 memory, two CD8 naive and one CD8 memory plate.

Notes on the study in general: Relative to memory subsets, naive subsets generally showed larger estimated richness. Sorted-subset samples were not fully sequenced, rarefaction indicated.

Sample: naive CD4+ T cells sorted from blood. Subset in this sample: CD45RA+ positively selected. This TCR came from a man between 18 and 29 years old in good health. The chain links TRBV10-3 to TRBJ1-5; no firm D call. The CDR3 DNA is TGTGCCATCAGTGAAACCCCAGCGGATAGCAATCAGCCCCAGCATTTT. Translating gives CAISETPADSNQPQHF.